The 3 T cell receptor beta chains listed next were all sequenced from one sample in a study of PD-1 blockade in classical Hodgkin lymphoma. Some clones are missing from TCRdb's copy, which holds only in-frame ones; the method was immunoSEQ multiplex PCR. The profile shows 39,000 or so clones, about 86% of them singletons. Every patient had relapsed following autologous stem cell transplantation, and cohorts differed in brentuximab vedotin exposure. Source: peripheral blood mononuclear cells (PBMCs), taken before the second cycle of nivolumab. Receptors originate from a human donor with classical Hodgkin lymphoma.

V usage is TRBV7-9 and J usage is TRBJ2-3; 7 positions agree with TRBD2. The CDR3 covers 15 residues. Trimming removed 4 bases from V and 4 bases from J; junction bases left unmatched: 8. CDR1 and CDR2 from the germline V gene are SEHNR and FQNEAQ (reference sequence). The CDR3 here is CASSSRRGLADTQYF. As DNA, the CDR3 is TGTGCCAGCAGCTCCCGCCGAGGACTAGCAGATACGCAGTATTTT. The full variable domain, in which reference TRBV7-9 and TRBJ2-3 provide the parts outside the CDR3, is DTGVSQNPRHKITKRGQNVTFRCDPISEHNRLYWYRQTLGQGPEFLTYFQNEAQLEKSRLLSDRFSAERPKGSFSTLEIQRTEQGDSAMYLCASSSRRGLADTQYFGPGTRLTVL.

The CDR3 DNA follows: TGTGCCAGTAGTATCAACAGGGTCCCCCAGCCCCAGCATTTT. This gives the protein CASSINRVPQPQHF. This chain uses TRBV19 with TRBJ1-5, with D possibly matching TRBD1 (6 bases). CDR3 length: 14 residues. Between the trimmed V and J ends, which lost 3 bases and 7 bases, there was a span of 13 bases. In germline, CDR1 is LNHDA, CDR2 SQIVND (reference sequence).

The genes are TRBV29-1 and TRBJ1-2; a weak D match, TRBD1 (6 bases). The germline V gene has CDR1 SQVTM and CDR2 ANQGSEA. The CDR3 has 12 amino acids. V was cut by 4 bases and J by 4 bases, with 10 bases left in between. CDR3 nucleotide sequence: TGCAGCGTTGTAGGAGGGGGCTATGGCTACACCTTC. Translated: CSVVGGGYGYTF. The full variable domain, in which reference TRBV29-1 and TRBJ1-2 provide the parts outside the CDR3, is SAVISQKPSRDICQRGTSLTIQCQVDSQVTMMFWYRQQPGQSLTLIATANQGSEATYESGFVIDKFPISRPNLTFSTLTVSNMSPEDSSIYLCSVVGGGYGYTFGSGTRLTVV.